The clone carrying this TCR beta chain was recorded a few times. This CDR3 contains 14 residues. V gave up 5 bases and J gave up 8 bases, with 15 bases separating them. The entry originates in a study of CD8 T cells in ankylosing spondylitis. TCRdb reprocessed the 5' RACE reads via MiXCR and lists one record per CDR3 protein. The repertoire holds 250,000 or so distinct CDR3 sequences, with around 25% as singletons. The chain uses TRBV12-3 or TRBV12-4 and TRBJ1-4; D uncertain. Sequenced input: blood, either unsorted or a sorted T cell fraction (not recorded which). The receptor was derived from a male donor with ankylosing spondylitis or in good health (not recorded which). This CDR3 is CASSPSALGEKLFF. The CDR3 nucleotides read TGTGCCAGCAGTCCATCCGCCCTAGGGGAAAAACTGTTTTTT.